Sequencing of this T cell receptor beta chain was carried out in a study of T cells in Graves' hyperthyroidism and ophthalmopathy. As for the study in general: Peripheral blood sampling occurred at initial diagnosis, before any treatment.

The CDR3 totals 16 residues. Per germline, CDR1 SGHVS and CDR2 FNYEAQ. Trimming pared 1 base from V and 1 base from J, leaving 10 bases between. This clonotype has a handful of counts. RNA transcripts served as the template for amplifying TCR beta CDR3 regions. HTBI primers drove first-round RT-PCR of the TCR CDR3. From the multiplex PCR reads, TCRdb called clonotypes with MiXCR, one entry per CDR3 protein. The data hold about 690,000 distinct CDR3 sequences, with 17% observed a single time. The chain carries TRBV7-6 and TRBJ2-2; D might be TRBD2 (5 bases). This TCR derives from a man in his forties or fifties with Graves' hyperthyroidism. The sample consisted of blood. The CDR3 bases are TGTGCCAGCAGCTTAGAGGTGGGAGTGAACACCGGGGAGCTGTTTTTT. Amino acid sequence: CASSLEVGVNTGELFF.